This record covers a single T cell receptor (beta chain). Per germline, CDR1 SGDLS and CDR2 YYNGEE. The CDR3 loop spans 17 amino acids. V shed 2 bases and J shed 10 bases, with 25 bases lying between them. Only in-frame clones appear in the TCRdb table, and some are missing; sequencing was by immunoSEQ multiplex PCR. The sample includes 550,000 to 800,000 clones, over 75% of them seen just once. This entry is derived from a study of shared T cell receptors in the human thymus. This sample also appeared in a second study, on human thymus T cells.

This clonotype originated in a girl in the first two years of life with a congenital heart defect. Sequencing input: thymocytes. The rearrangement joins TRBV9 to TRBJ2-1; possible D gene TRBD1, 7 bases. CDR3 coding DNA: TGTGCCAGCAGCGTTCGTGTGGGACAGCGGCGCCGGGAGGAGCAGTTCTTC. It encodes CASSVRVGQRRREEQFF.